One and the same sample provided the 27 T cell receptor beta chains below, sequenced in a study of cytomegalovirus exposure and HLA in healthy donors. 13 Jbeta primers and 60 Vbeta primers were used for the PCR. Sequencing was performed with immunoSEQ multiplex PCR; in TCRdb, only in-frame clones are kept and a portion is missing. The sample contains approximately 160,000 clones, around 68% of which appear only once. Sequenced material: PBMCs. The source is a middle-aged man in good health and CMV-seronegative.

This sequence joins TRBV6-6 and TRBJ2-3, with 8 positions matching TRBD1. V trimming: 4 bases; J trimming: 3 bases; junction bases outside the gene matches: 6. This CDR3 contains 15 residues. Germline lookup yields CDR1 MNHNY and CDR2 SVGAGI (reference sequence). The CDR3 loop reads CASSSHQGATDTQYF. CDR3 sequence (DNA): TGTGCCAGCAGTTCTCATCAGGGGGCTACAGATACGCAGTATTTT.

The CDR3 is CASSIRGGAYEQYF. CDR3 DNA: TGTGCCAGTAGTATAAGAGGCGGAGCCTACGAGCAGTACTTC. V gene TRBV19 combines with J gene TRBJ2-7; no clear D. Per the germline V gene, CDR1 is LNHDA and CDR2 is SQIVND (reference sequence). V was clipped by 2 bases and J by 2 bases, with 10 bases between them. CDR3 length: 14 residues.

The V gene is TRBV4-1, the J gene TRBJ2-1; TRBD2 agrees at 8 bases. The CDR3 is made up of 14 amino acids. The germline V gene has CDR1 MGHRA and CDR2 YSYEKL. Germline trimming cut 3 bases from V and 7 bases from J; bases unmatched to any gene: 5. CDR3 amino acids: CASSHRGGRNEQFF. DNA of the CDR3: TGCGCCAGCAGCCACCGGGGGGGACGGAATGAGCAGTTCTTC.

This clone was counted a few times. The chain links TRBV4-1 to TRBJ1-2; D is possibly TRBD1 (5 bases). Germline V lookup: CDR1 MGHRA, CDR2 YSYEKL. CDR3 size: 14 residues. V lost 0 bases, J lost 5 bases, and 10 bases lay in between. The CDR3 DNA reads TGCGCCAGCAGCCAAGATCTCGCAGGGTATGGCTACACCTTC. This gives the protein CASSQDLAGYGYTF.

Turning to this clone: The sample carries other DNA sequences with the same CDR3. The genes are TRBV6-5 and TRBJ2-7; the match to TRBD2 covers 14 bases. The CDR3 covers 15 residues. The junction had 11 bases not matched to a gene; V was cut back by 9 bases and J by 7 bases. Germline V gene lookup returns CDR1 MNHEY and CDR2 SVGAGI. The CDR3 DNA follows: TGTGCCAGTAGCCAAGGACTAGCGGGGGGCGAAGAGCAGTACTTC. It codes for CASSQGLAGGEEQYF.

This chain uses TRBV6-5 with TRBJ1-1, with 7 bases matching TRBD1. With V trimmed by 0 bases and J by 4 bases, 5 bases remained unmatched. CDR3 size: 15 residues. CDR1 is MNHEY and CDR2 is SVGAGI in the germline V gene. In DNA form, the CDR3 reads TGTGCCAGCAGTTACTCTGGTGACAGGGCCACTGAAGCTTTCTTT. As protein: CASSYSGDRATEAFF.

The chain has TRBV27 and TRBJ1-1; TRBD1 is a possible D gene (6 bases). CDR1 is MNHEY and CDR2 is SMNVEV in the germline V gene (reference sequence). Trimming cost V 4 bases and J 10 bases, with 13 bases left between them. The CDR3 runs to 12 residues. DNA of the CDR3: TGTGCCAGCAGTTCGGGGGGGCGGAGAGCTTTCTTT. Translated, it gives CASSSGGRRAFF.

This sequence joins TRBV5-1 and TRBJ2-3; TRBD2 agrees at 9 bases. Unmatched junction bases numbered 20, after V lost 4 bases and J lost 5 bases. The CDR3 runs 19 residues. The germline V gene has CDR1 SGHRS and CDR2 YFSETQ. The DNA of the CDR3 is TGCGCCAGCAGCCTAACCCTCTTAAGACTAGCGGTCACGGGAGATACGCAGTATTTT. It translates to CASSLTLLRLAVTGDTQYF. The full variable domain, rest sourced from reference TRBV5-1 and TRBJ2-3, is KAGVTQTPRYLIKTRGQQVTLSCSPISGHRSVSWYQQTPGQGLQFLFEYFSETQRNKGNFPGRFSGRQFSNSRSEMNVSTLELGDSALYLCASSLTLLRLAVTGDTQYFGPGTRLTVL.

The chain joins TRBV6-1 to TRBJ1-2, with D perhaps TRBD1 (6 bases). The CDR3 extends over 15 amino acids. The V end lost 5 bases, the J end lost 1 base, and 14 bases lay between the germline ends. Germline V gene data show CDR1 as MNHNS and CDR2 as SASEGT. CDR3 loop: CASSLDRINNYGYTF. The CDR3 bases are TGTGCCAGCAGTCTTGACAGGATTAATAACTATGGCTACACCTTC.

CDR3 nucleotide sequence: TGTGCCAGCAGCTTGGGTGAGCTCCTATGGAATTCACCCCTCCACTTT. Translated, it gives CASSLGELLWNSPLHF. This sequence joins TRBV5-5 and TRBJ1-6; D is undetermined. This CDR3 spans 16 amino acids. Germline V gives CDR1 SGHKS, CDR2 YYEKEE (reference sequence). V lost 0 bases, J lost 7 bases, and 14 bases lay in between.

This chain links TRBV5-1 with TRBJ1-2; 8 nucleotides align to TRBD1. This CDR3 has 16 residues. V shed 6 bases, J shed 7 bases, and the junction held 17 bases outside the gene matches. Germline CDR1 and CDR2: SGHRS and YFSETQ. The chain's CDR3 is CASTPTTPGQGGGYTF. The CDR3 nucleotides are TGCGCCAGCACGCCCACGACCCCCGGACAGGGAGGTGGCTACACCTTC. The full variable domain, completed using reference TRBV5-1 and TRBJ1-2, is KAGVTQTPRYLIKTRGQQVTLSCSPISGHRSVSWYQQTPGQGLQFLFEYFSETQRNKGNFPGRFSGRQFSNSRSEMNVSTLELGDSALYLCASTPTTPGQGGGYTFGSGTRLTVV.

The CDR3, as DNA: TGTGCCAGCACCAGACAGTCAGATAATTCACCCCTCCACTTT. This sequence encodes CASTRQSDNSPLHF. The chain combines TRBV27 with TRBJ1-6; maybe TRBD1 (5 bases). The CDR3 has 14 residues. Deletions cut 7 bases from V and 5 bases from J, with 12 bases between. Per germline, CDR1 MNHEY and CDR2 SMNVEV (reference sequence).

The rearrangement joins TRBV28 to TRBJ1-2; 9 bases fit TRBD1. Per germline, CDR1 MDHEN and CDR2 SYDVKM. V dropped 7 bases and J dropped 1; count of bases not matched to a gene: 7. This CDR3 is built from 15 residues. The chain's CDR3 is CASTRGQGHNYGYTF. CDR3 nucleotide sequence: TGTGCCAGCACCCGAGGACAGGGGCATAACTATGGCTACACCTTC.

V and J are TRBV6-1 and TRBJ2-1, with 8 bases that match TRBD1. CDR3 length: 13 amino acids. From germline, CDR1 is MNHNS and CDR2 SASEGT. The J segment lost 9 bases and the V segment lost 7 bases, leaving 8 bases of the junction unmatched. This chain's CDR3 is CASIRTGSGEQFF. The CDR3 DNA is TGTGCCAGCATCAGGACAGGGTCCGGTGAGCAGTTCTTC.

This chain joins TRBV14 and TRBJ2-1; 14 bases are shared with TRBD2. The CDR3 contains 18 residues. The germline V gene encodes CDR1 SGHDN and CDR2 FVKESK. Germline trimming cut 0 bases from V and 4 bases from J; bases unmatched to any gene: 5. CDR3 protein: CASSQDKGLAGAYNEQFF. The CDR3 DNA is TGTGCCAGCAGCCAAGATAAGGGACTAGCGGGGGCGTACAATGAGCAGTTCTTC.

This rearrangement joins TRBV4-2 to TRBJ2-3; TRBD2 aligns across 12 bases. The germline V gene encodes CDR1 LGHNA and CDR2 YNFKEQ. V dropped 2 bases and J dropped 4; count of bases not matched to a gene: 4. This CDR3 has 16 amino acids. The DNA of the CDR3 is TGTGCCAGCAGCCAAAGTTCTAGCGGGGGGGCAGATACGCAGTATTTT. Protein sequence: CASSQSSSGGADTQYF.

This chain joins TRBV27 and TRBJ2-7; possible D gene TRBD1, 6 bases. CDR1 and CDR2 (germline): MNHEY, SMNVEV (reference sequence). Trimming removed 3 bases at V and 3 bases at J, with 12 bases between. The CDR3 is made up of 14 amino acids. Here the CDR3 reads CASSLARGSYEQYF. CDR3 DNA: TGTGCCAGCAGTTTGGCCAGGGGTAGCTACGAGCAGTACTTC.

The chain has TRBV5-6 and TRBJ1-1, with no clear D. This CDR3 spans 16 amino acids. The V end was cut by 4 bases, the J end by 3 bases, with 19 bases between. Germline loops: CDR1 SGHDT, CDR2 YYEEEE. DNA for the CDR3: TGTGCCAGCAGCCGAAGACAAGCCCTAAGTTACACTGAAGCTTTCTTT. Translated: CASSRRQALSYTEAFF. Full variable domain (rest looked up from reference TRBV5-6 and TRBJ1-1): DAGVTQSPTHLIKTRGQQVTLRCSPKSGHDTVSWYQQALGQGPQFIFQYYEEEERQRGNFPDRFSGHQFPNYSSELNVNALLLGDSALYLCASSRRQALSYTEAFFGQGTRLTVV.

CDR3: CASSIREMNTEAFF. The DNA of the CDR3 is TGTGCCAGTAGTATAAGAGAGATGAACACTGAAGCTTTCTTT. The J gene is TRBJ1-1, the V gene TRBV19; D not certain. V was pared by 2 bases and J by 0 bases, with 7 bases between. Germline CDR1 is LNHDA and CDR2 is SQIVND (reference sequence). The CDR3 extends over 14 amino acids.

This clone was observed a handful of times. A junction end diverges from the germline sequence, so it may reflect a read error. Other DNA sequences in this sample translate to the same CDR3. The chain is built from TRBV7-9 and TRBJ2-1; unclear D gene. The CDR3 length is 12 residues. The germline CDR1 and CDR2 sequences are SEHNR and FQNEAQ (reference sequence). CDR3 DNA: TGTTCCAGCAGTTTCTCGTACAATGAGCAGTTCTTC. Translating gives CSSSFSYNEQFF.

V gene TRBV18 combines with J gene TRBJ1-2, with a possible D match to TRBD1 (6 bases). Germline CDR1 KGHSH, CDR2 LQKENI. This CDR3 has 15 residues. V lost 6 bases and J 3 bases, leaving 17 bases between the germline ends. The CDR3 bases are TGTGCCAGCTCCCAGGCAGACAGGTGGGACTATGGCTACACCTTC. This translates into CASSQADRWDYGYTF.

This chain joins TRBV2 and TRBJ2-7; D perhaps matches TRBD1 (6 bases). V shed 3 bases and J shed 5 bases, with 14 bases lying between them. Germline lookup yields CDR1 SNHLY and CDR2 FYNNEI. The CDR3 has 14 residues. This CDR3 reads CASSEQGLRDEQYF. CDR3 coding DNA: TGTGCCAGCAGTGAGCAGGGGCTGAGGGACGAGCAGTACTTC.

The chain is built from TRBV15 and TRBJ1-2, with 7 nucleotides matching TRBD1. Germline CDR1 and CDR2: LNHNV and YYDKDF (reference sequence). V trimming: 2 bases; J trimming: 3 bases; junction bases outside the gene matches: 3. The CDR3 covers 14 residues. The CDR3 is CATSRQTGDYGYTF. In DNA, the CDR3 is TGTGCCACCAGCAGACAAACAGGGGACTATGGCTACACCTTC.

The rearrangement joins TRBV7-2 to TRBJ1-1; weak D call: TRBD1 (5 bases). Germline V gene sequence: CDR1 SGHTA, CDR2 FQGNSA. The CDR3 contains 15 residues. The germline V and J ends were trimmed by 2 bases and 1 base, with 11 bases remaining between them. In DNA form, the CDR3 reads TGTGCCAGCAGCTTATACCACGGACAGAACACTGAAGCTTTCTTT. It codes for CASSLYHGQNTEAFF. The full variable domain, completed using reference TRBV7-2 and TRBJ1-1, is GAGVSQSPSNKVTEKGKDVELRCDPISGHTALYWYRQSLGQGLEFLIYFQGNSAPDKSGLPSDRFSAERTGGSVSTLTIQRTQQEDSAVYLCASSLYHGQNTEAFFGQGTRLTVV.

This chain joins TRBV5-4 and TRBJ2-6; 8 bases align to TRBD2. The CDR3 runs 19 residues. Trimming removed 1 base from V and 4 bases from J; junction bases left unmatched: 13. The germline gives CDR1 SGHNT, CDR2 YYREEE (reference sequence). CDR3: CASSLLAASGGAGANVLTF. As DNA, the CDR3 is TGTGCCAGCAGCTTGTTGGCTGCAAGCGGGGGCGCGGGGGCCAACGTCCTGACTTTC.

This clone has just a few counts. This rearrangement joins TRBV7-9 to TRBJ2-3, with D possibly TRBD2 on 6 matching bases. V lost 5 bases and J lost 5, with 20 bases in between. CDR3 length: 16 amino acids. Germline CDR1 reads SEHNR; CDR2 reads FQNEAQ (reference sequence). CDR3 region: CASSLFGAGYGDTQYF. CDR3 nucleotide sequence: TGTGCCAGCAGCCTATTTGGAGCGGGCTACGGAGATACGCAGTATTTT.

The chain combines TRBV2 with TRBJ1-2, with TRBD1 matching 8 bases. Trimming cost V 1 base and J 4 bases; bases outside gene matches: 5. This CDR3 contains 15 residues. CDR1 is SNHLY and CDR2 is FYNNEI in the germline V gene. The CDR3 DNA reads TGTGCCAGCAGTGAAGAGGCGACAGGGGTCTATGGCTACACCTTC. Protein product: CASSEEATGVYGYTF.